This TCR beta chain derives from a study of blood T cell repertoires in COVID-19. Looking at the study overall: Researchers got acute and convalescent COVID-19 samples from the United States, Italy and Spain. The cDNA or gDNA used as material had been derived from T cells, B-cell-depleted T cells, or PBMCs.

Clones were sequenced by immunoSEQ multiplex PCR, and TCRdb holds only the in-frame ones, with some missing. The table has more than 150,000 clones, roughly 80% seen once. This receptor was obtained from a woman older than 75 with COVID-19, enrolled during active disease. Sequencing was carried out using peripheral blood.

CDR3 region: CASSVGAPSSGNTIYF. DNA for the CDR3: TGTGCCAGCAGCGTAGGGGCCCCCTCCTCTGGAAACACCATATATTTT. V and J are TRBV9 and TRBJ1-3; D remains ambiguous. V lost 0 bases to trimming and J lost 0 bases, with 10 bases between them. The CDR3 covers 16 residues. In germline, CDR1 is SGDLS, CDR2 YYNGEE. Variable domain in full (rest from reference TRBV9 and TRBJ1-3): DSGVTQTPKHLITATGQRVTLRCSPRSGDLSVYWYQQSLDQGLQFLIQYYNGEERAKGNILERFSAQQFPDLHSELNLSSLELGDSALYFCASSVGAPSSGNTIYFGEGSWLTVV.